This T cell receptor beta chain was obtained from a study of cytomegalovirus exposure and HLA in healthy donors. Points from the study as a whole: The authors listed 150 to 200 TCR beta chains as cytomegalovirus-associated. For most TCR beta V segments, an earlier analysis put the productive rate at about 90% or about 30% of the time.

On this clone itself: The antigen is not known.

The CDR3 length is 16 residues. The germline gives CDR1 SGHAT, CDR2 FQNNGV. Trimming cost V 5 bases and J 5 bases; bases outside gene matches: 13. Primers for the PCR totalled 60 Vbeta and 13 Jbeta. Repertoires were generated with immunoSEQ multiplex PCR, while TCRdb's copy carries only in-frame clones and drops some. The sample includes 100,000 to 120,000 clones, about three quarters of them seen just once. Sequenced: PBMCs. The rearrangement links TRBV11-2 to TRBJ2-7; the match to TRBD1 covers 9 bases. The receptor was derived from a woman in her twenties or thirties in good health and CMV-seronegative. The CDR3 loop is CASSRILPGQGHEQYF. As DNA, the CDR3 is TGTGCCAGCAGCCGTATCCTCCCGGGACAGGGCCACGAGCAGTACTTC.